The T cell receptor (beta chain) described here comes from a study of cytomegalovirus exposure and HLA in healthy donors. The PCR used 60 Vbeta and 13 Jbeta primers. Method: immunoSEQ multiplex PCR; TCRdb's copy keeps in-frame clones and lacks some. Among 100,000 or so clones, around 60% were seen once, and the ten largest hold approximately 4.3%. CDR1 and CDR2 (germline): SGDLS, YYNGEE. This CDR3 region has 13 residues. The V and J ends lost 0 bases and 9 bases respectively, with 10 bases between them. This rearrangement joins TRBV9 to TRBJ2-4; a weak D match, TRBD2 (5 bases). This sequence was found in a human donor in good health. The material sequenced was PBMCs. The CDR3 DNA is TGTGCCAGCAGCGTAGTGCTAGGAGGCATTCAGTACTTC. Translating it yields CASSVVLGGIQYF.